This is a list of T cell receptor beta chains from one sample in a study of cytomegalovirus exposure and HLA in healthy donors. TCRdb's table, derived via immunoSEQ multiplex PCR, lists solely in-frame clones and lacks some. This sample yields over 200,000 clones, of which roughly 90% are seen a single time; under 0.4% belongs to the top ten. The sample consisted of PBMCs. These receptors were taken from a woman aged 18-29 years in good health and CMV-seronegative. The CDR3 runs from the conserved cysteine through the conserved F or W. D genes are given only for firm matches. The size of a clone is reported for some rows only, either as once, few or many, or as a class for expanded clones.

abundance,v_gene,d_gene,j_gene,CDR3aa,CDR3nt
NA,TRBV6-5,TRBD2,TRBJ2-1,CASRTLAGGVEQFF,TGTGCCAGCAGGACCCTAGCGGGGGGCGTGGAGCAGTTCTTC
NA,TRBV4-1,TRBD2,TRBJ2-5,CASSQDAGLAYQETQYF,TGCGCCAGCAGCCAAGACGCGGGACTAGCGTACCAAGAGACCCAGTACTTC
NA,TRBV15,NA,TRBJ2-6,CATNFDSSGANVLTF,TGTGCCACCAATTTCGACAGCTCTGGGGCCAACGTCCTGACTTTC
once,TRBV6-1,NA,TRBJ2-3,CASSRSGTSTDTQYF,TGTGCCAGCAGTAGGTCAGGGACTAGCACAGATACGCAGTATTTT
once,TRBV5-1,TRBD1,TRBJ2-5,CASSPTGAIETQYF,TGCGCCAGCAGCCCGACAGGGGCGATTGAGACCCAGTACTTC
NA,TRBV2,TRBD2,TRBJ2-3,CASKLLTSGVSDTQYF,TGTGCCAGCAAACTTTTGACTAGCGGGGTTTCAGATACGCAGTATTTT
NA,TRBV29-1,TRBD1,TRBJ1-6,CSVKDRENNSPLHF,TGCAGCGTGAAGGACAGGGAGAATAATTCACCCCTCCACTTT
NA,TRBV7-2,NA,TRBJ1-6,CASSPTVLGESPLHF,TGTGCCAGCAGCCCAACAGTGCTGGGAGAGTCACCCCTCCACTTT
NA,TRBV27,TRBD1,TRBJ1-4,CASSPIGTGNEKLFF,TGTGCCAGCAGCCCCATTGGGACAGGGAATGAAAAACTGTTTTTT
NA,TRBV10-3,TRBD1,TRBJ1-1,CAIRTGTAKTNTEAFF,TGTGCCATCAGGACTGGGACAGCAAAGACGAACACTGAAGCTTTCTTT
once,TRBV27,TRBD2,TRBJ2-3,CASSFRLAGGISDTQYF,TGTGCCAGCAGTTTCCGACTAGCGGGGGGCATATCAGATACGCAGTATTTT
NA,TRBV28,NA,TRBJ1-3,CASSFQLMGGGQLSTRSGNTIYF,TGTGCCAGCAGTTTCCAGCTCATGGGTGGAGGACAGCTTTCCACACGCTCTGGAAACACCATATATTTT